This passage covers 17 T cell receptor beta chains from one sample sequenced in a study of shared clonotypes between healthy human individuals. Profiling relied on immunoSEQ multiplex PCR, and the TCRdb table lists in-frame clones only, not all of them. This sample has 1.5 million to 2.5 million clones, with about 95% found just once. Naive CD8 isolation took CD45RO-negative cells positively selected for CCR7 and excluded terminally differentiated effector memory CD45RA+ cells. The source material was naive CD8+ T cells sorted from blood. Every receptor here comes from a man aged 18 to 35 in good health.

In its sample, this clone was seen once. Other DNA sequences in this sample translate to the same CDR3. This chain connects TRBV6-6 to TRBJ2-5; tentatively, D is TRBD1 or TRBD2 (5 bases each). Trimming took off 2 bases at V and 5 bases at J, with 6 bases between the two ends. Germline values: CDR1 MNHNY, CDR2 SVGAGI (reference sequence). The CDR3 has 12 residues. CDR3 residues: CASSYEGETQYF. The CDR3 nucleotides read TGTGCCAGCAGTTACGAGGGGGAGACCCAGTACTTC.

This clone was counted between two and nine times. The genes are TRBV7-3 and TRBJ2-2; D uncertain. Germline V gene sequence: CDR1 SGHTA, CDR2 FQGTGA. The length of the CDR3 is 14 residues. V was shortened by 5 bases and J by 1 base, with 8 bases between the two germline ends. Here the CDR3 reads CASSRTMNTGELFF. DNA for the CDR3: TGTGCCAGCAGCCGAACCATGAACACCGGGGAGCTGTTTTTT.

The chain combines TRBV27 with TRBJ2-5, with 7 bases lining up with TRBD2. Germline trimming cut 3 bases from V and 9 bases from J; bases unmatched to any gene: 10. Germline V gene sequence: CDR1 MNHEY, CDR2 SMNVEV (reference sequence). The length of the CDR3 is 14 residues. This CDR3 reads CASSFDSSGGSQYF. The CDR3 DNA sequence: TGTGCCAGCAGTTTTGATTCTAGCGGAGGTTCCCAGTACTTC.

Comment on this clone: Other DNA variants within this sample encode the same CDR3. This chain links TRBV28 with TRBJ2-7; D may be TRBD1 or TRBD2 (5 bases each). Germline CDR1 is MDHEN and CDR2 is SYDVKM. V was clipped by 3 bases and J by 0 bases, with 9 bases between them. The CDR3 consists of 14 residues. In DNA form, the CDR3 reads TGTGCCAGCAGTTTGGCAGGGACCTCCTACGAGCAGTACTTC. This encodes CASSLAGTSYEQYF.

J is TRBJ2-7 and V is TRBV11-2; TRBD1 matches at 9 bases. Per germline, CDR1 SGHAT and CDR2 FQNNGV. V lost 4 bases and J lost 5; bases outside the gene matches: 9. This CDR3 spans 15 amino acids. DNA for the CDR3: TGTGCCAGCAGCTCCTCGGGACAGGGTTTCAACGAGCAGTACTTC. It yields the protein CASSSSGQGFNEQYF.

The chain has TRBV27 and TRBJ1-1, with no clear D. Trimming stripped 4 bases from V and 5 bases from J, with 11 bases between. From germline, CDR1 is MNHEY and CDR2 SMNVEV (reference sequence). The CDR3 contains 13 residues. The CDR3 is CASSYQDWTEAFF. In DNA form, the CDR3 reads TGTGCCAGCAGTTATCAAGACTGGACTGAAGCTTTCTTT.

The chain has TRBV19 and TRBJ2-1, with D unclear. This CDR3 region has 13 residues. Germline CDR1 is LNHDA and CDR2 is SQIVND (reference sequence). V lost 9 bases, J lost 7 bases, and 16 bases lay in between. The CDR3: CASSVTLGNEQFF. CDR3 DNA sequence: TGTGCCAGCTCAGTGACTTTGGGGAATGAGCAGTTCTTC.

The gene calls are TRBV19 and TRBJ2-7; D uncertain. CDR3 length: 14 amino acids. Trimming stripped 1 base from V and 2 bases from J, with 9 bases between. Germline CDR1 is LNHDA and CDR2 is SQIVND (reference sequence). The CDR3 DNA follows: TGTGCCAGTAGTATAGGCCCCCTGGCCTACGAGCAGTACTTC. It is translated as CASSIGPLAYEQYF. The full variable domain, in which reference TRBV19 and TRBJ2-7 provide the parts outside the CDR3, is DGGITQSPKYLFRKEGQNVTLSCEQNLNHDAMYWYRQDPGQGLRLIYYSQIVNDFQKGDIAEGYSVSREKKESFPLTVTSAQKNPTAFYLCASSIGPLAYEQYFGPGTRLTVT.

V usage is TRBV7-8 and J usage is TRBJ2-2, with D uncertain. Germline V lookup: CDR1 SGHVS, CDR2 FQNEAQ. The V and J ends lost 6 bases and 9 bases respectively, with 8 bases between them. This CDR3 has 11 residues. Here the CDR3 DNA reads TGTGCCAGCAGAGACGCCAGGGAGCTGTTTTTT. Protein sequence: CASRDARELFF.

This chain connects TRBV6-6 to TRBJ2-7, with TRBD2 matching 14 bases. V trimming: 7 bases; J trimming: 2 bases; junction bases outside the gene matches: 4. The CDR3 runs 15 residues. The germline V gene has CDR1 MNHNY and CDR2 SVGAGI (reference sequence). The CDR3 here is CASTLTSGGAYEQYF. The CDR3 nucleotides read TGTGCCAGCACCCTGACTAGCGGGGGGGCCTACGAGCAGTACTTC.

The chain uses TRBV6-5 and TRBJ2-5, with 12 bases aligning to TRBD1. The J call may be in error: the DNA end matches TRBJ2-7 better. The CDR3 contains 15 residues. Germline values: CDR1 MNHEY, CDR2 SVGAGI. This CDR3 is CASSWGQGAYYEQYF. In nucleotides, the CDR3 is TGTGCCAGCAGTTGGGGACAGGGGGCTTACTACGAGCAGTACTTC.

In its sample, this clone was seen once. This sequence joins TRBV7-6 and TRBJ2-1; perhaps D is TRBD1 or TRBD2 (5 bases each). The CDR3 spans 15 residues. The V end lost 5 bases, the J end lost 0 bases, and 11 bases lay between the germline ends. CDR1 and CDR2 from the germline V gene are SGHVS and FNYEAQ. CDR3 sequence (DNA): TGTGCCAGCAGCCCCGACGGGGCCTCCTACAATGAGCAGTTCTTC. Protein product: CASSPDGASYNEQFF.

The chain uses TRBV5-6 and TRBJ1-2; possible D gene TRBD1, 6 bases. The CDR3 runs to 12 residues. The germline V gene has CDR1 SGHDT and CDR2 YYEEEE. V gave up 5 bases and J gave up 10 bases, with 15 bases separating them. The CDR3: CASRYGTLDYTF. In DNA form, the CDR3 reads TGTGCCAGCAGGTACGGGACACTAGACTACACCTTC. Supplemented by reference TRBV5-6 and TRBJ1-2, the full variable domain reads DAGVTQSPTHLIKTRGQQVTLRCSPKSGHDTVSWYQQALGQGPQFIFQYYEEEERQRGNFPDRFSGHQFPNYSSELNVNALLLGDSALYLCASRYGTLDYTFGSGTRLTVV.

About this clone itself: Other DNA sequences in the same sample also yield this CDR3. V and J are TRBV6-6 and TRBJ2-7; 9 nucleotides line up with TRBD1. CDR3 size: 12 residues. Germline assignment: CDR1 MNHNY and CDR2 SVGAGI (reference sequence). The V and J ends lost 4 bases and 6 bases, in that order; junction bases with no gene match: 1. The CDR3 DNA sequence: TGTGCCAGCAGTTCGACAGGGGGCGAGCAGTACTTC. It encodes CASSSTGGEQYF.

V usage is TRBV30 and J usage is TRBJ1-3; D not certain. Trimming stripped 4 bases from V and 0 bases from J, with 10 bases between. The length of the CDR3 is 14 residues. CDR1 is GTSNPN and CDR2 is SVGIG in the germline V gene (reference sequence). This CDR3 is CAWNGLGSGNTIYF. The DNA for the CDR3 is TGTGCCTGGAATGGTCTGGGCTCTGGAAACACCATATATTTT.

CDR3 bases: TGTGCCAGCAGGGACGTCGGTCAGCCCCAGCATTTT. It specifies CASRDVGQPQHF. The chain carries TRBV28 and TRBJ1-5; D not resolved. Germline CDR1 and CDR2: MDHEN and SYDVKM. The CDR3 is 12 residues long. Trimming stripped 6 bases from V and 6 bases from J, with 9 bases between.

The chain has TRBV7-9 and TRBJ1-1; D unclear. Deletions cut 2 bases from V and 5 bases from J, with 9 bases between. This CDR3 spans 13 amino acids. From germline, CDR1 is SEHNR and CDR2 FQNEAQ (reference sequence). The CDR3 DNA sequence: TGTGCCAGCAGCTTACTGTCGCGGACTGAAGCTTTCTTT. It codes for CASSLLSRTEAFF.